The 21 T cell receptor beta chains listed next were all sequenced from one sample in a study of early T cells in non-severe SARS-CoV-2 infection. One entry per CDR3 protein, called by TCRdb with MiXCR from the 5' RACE reads. Of some 50,000 distinct CDR3 sequences listed, 7% to 10% are singletons. Sequencing used whole blood. The receptors were gathered from an adult who was a healthcare worker with PCR-confirmed SARS-CoV-2 infection or an uninfected control (not recorded which).

In this sample, this clonotype turned up many times. The gene calls are TRBV12-3 or TRBV12-4 and TRBJ1-5; weak D call: TRBD1 (5 bases). The CDR3 totals 14 residues. Between the trimmed V and J ends, which lost 3 bases and 7 bases, there was a span of 13 bases. In DNA form, the CDR3 reads TGTGCCAGCAGTTTCGGCAGGGTGGAACAGCCCCAGCATTTT. Translated: CASSFGRVEQPQHF.

This chain uses TRBV18 with TRBJ1-1, with D tentatively TRBD1 (5 bases). CDR1 KGHSH and CDR2 LQKENI come from the germline V gene. The V gene lost 6 bases and the J gene lost 1 base, with 15 bases spanning the gap. The CDR3 runs 15 residues. The CDR3 spells CASSRKDNPNTEAFF. The CDR3 nucleotides read TGTGCCAGCTCGCGTAAGGACAACCCGAACACTGAAGCTTTCTTT.

The chain carries TRBV30 and TRBJ2-4; weak D call: TRBD2 (6 bases). Trimming took off 1 base at V and 9 bases at J, with 13 bases between the two ends. Germline loops: CDR1 GTSNPN, CDR2 SVGIG (reference sequence). The CDR3 totals 13 residues. CDR3 nucleotides: TGTGCCTGGAGTGGTCAGGTGGAGGGCATTCAGTACTTC. This gives the protein CAWSGQVEGIQYF.

This clonotype was counted at least ten times. The chain couples TRBV10-3 to TRBJ2-3; D unresolved. The CDR3 consists of 15 residues. With 0 bases removed from V and 1 base from J, the gap between germline ends came to 8 bases. CDR1 is ENHRY and CDR2 is SYGVKD in the germline V gene. CDR3 in amino acids: CAISESSGRTDTQYF. Here the CDR3 DNA reads TGTGCCATCAGTGAGTCTTCCGGGCGCACAGATACGCAGTATTTT.

This clonotype was counted many times. The chain combines TRBV5-1 with TRBJ2-7; the D gene is possibly TRBD2 (5 bases). V was clipped by 0 bases and J by 2 bases, with 9 bases between them. There are 14 residues in the CDR3. CDR1 is SGHRS, CDR2 YFSETQ, per germline. The CDR3 nucleotides are TGCGCCAGCAGCTTGGTTGGTAGCGCCTACGAGCAGTACTTC. This translates into CASSLVGSAYEQYF.

V and J are TRBV11-1 and TRBJ2-7, with D possibly matching TRBD1 (6 bases). Trimming left V 1 base short and J 2 bases short, with 12 bases between. CDR1 is SGHAT and CDR2 is FQDESV in the germline V gene (reference sequence). There are 15 residues in the CDR3. The CDR3 here is CASSLGGTSTYEQYF. CDR3 DNA sequence: TGTGCCAGCAGCTTAGGAGGGACATCAACCTACGAGCAGTACTTC. The full variable domain, completed using reference TRBV11-1 and TRBJ2-7, is EAEVAQSPRYKITEKSQAVAFWCDPISGHATLYWYRQILGQGPELLVQFQDESVVDDSQLPKDRFSAERLKGVDSTLKIQPAELGDSAMYLCASSLGGTSTYEQYFGPGTRLTVT.

This clonotype was seen a few times. This chain joins TRBV15 and TRBJ1-5; D possibly corresponds to TRBD1 (5 bases). This CDR3 is 15 amino acids long. CDR1 is LNHNV and CDR2 is YYDKDF in the germline V gene (reference sequence). Trimming removed 4 bases at V and 2 bases at J, with 12 bases between. Here the CDR3 reads CATSIGLGRNQPQHF. Written as DNA, the CDR3 is TGTGCCACCAGCATAGGATTGGGGCGCAATCAGCCCCAGCATTTT.

The CDR3 loop is CASSSQGFSDTQYF. The CDR3 DNA sequence: TGTGCCAGCAGCTCTCAGGGATTCTCAGATACGCAGTATTTT. The V and J genes are TRBV7-2 and TRBJ2-3, with D maybe TRBD1 (5 bases). CDR3 length: 14 amino acids. In germline, CDR1 is SGHTA, CDR2 FQGNSA. Between the trimmed V and J ends, which lost 4 bases and 4 bases, there was a span of 12 bases.

V is TRBV6-1 and J is TRBJ2-3, with TRBD2 matching over 13 bases. Germline V gene data show CDR1 as MNHNS and CDR2 as SASEGT. The CDR3 consists of 15 residues. Trimming took 7 bases from V and 2 from J; bases not matched to a gene: 3. The CDR3 loop is CASKGLAGTTDTQYF. The CDR3 region has the DNA TGTGCCAGCAAGGGACTAGCGGGGACCACAGATACGCAGTATTTT.

This clonotype was counted only a few times. The rearrangement uses TRBV5-5 and TRBJ2-1; TRBD2 matches at 8 bases. From germline, CDR1 is SGHKS and CDR2 YYEKEE (reference sequence). V shed 7 bases and J 6 bases; nucleotides not matched to a gene: 12. This CDR3 spans 15 amino acids. This chain's CDR3 is CASCRGGRNVNEQFF. The DNA for the CDR3 is TGTGCCAGCTGTCGAGGCGGGAGGAACGTCAATGAGCAGTTCTTC.

This rearrangement joins TRBV5-1 to TRBJ2-7; 9 bases align to TRBD1. The germline V gene has CDR1 SGHRS and CDR2 YFSETQ. V was pared by 4 bases and J by 1 base, with 6 bases of the junction left unmatched. This CDR3 comprises 15 residues. CDR3 region: CASSPVGQGSYEQYF. In nucleotides, the CDR3 is TGCGCCAGCAGCCCGGTGGGACAGGGATCCTACGAGCAGTACTTC.

This sequence joins TRBV7-9 and TRBJ2-1; no reliable D call. CDR1 SEHNR and CDR2 FQNEAQ come from the germline V gene (reference sequence). The V end lost 2 bases, the J end lost 4 bases, and 12 bases lay between the germline ends. This CDR3 comprises 15 residues. The CDR3 DNA sequence: TGTGCCAGCAGCTTAAGCTGGTCAGAATACAATGAGCAGTTCTTC. Translating gives CASSLSWSEYNEQFF.

Ten or more counts support this clonotype. The J gene is TRBJ2-1, the V gene TRBV7-9; 7 bases are a match to TRBD1. The CDR3 loop spans 15 amino acids. Germline CDR1 SEHNR, CDR2 FQNEAQ (reference sequence). After removal of 1 base from V and 3 bases from J, the junction contained 3 bases not matched to a gene. CDR3 bases: TGTGCCAGCAGCTTAGTCGCAGGGGGCTACAATGAGCAGTTCTTC. It encodes CASSLVAGGYNEQFF.

This clonotype was picked up many times. Here the CDR3 DNA reads TGTGCCAGCAGTTTATTTGGGACTTACAATGAGCAGTTCTTC. Its protein product is CASSLFGTYNEQFF. This chain uses TRBV12-3 or TRBV12-4 with TRBJ2-1; D is possibly TRBD2 (6 bases). Deletions cut 2 bases from V and 4 bases from J, with 9 bases between. CDR3 length equals 14 residues.

This clonotype was detected many times. This chain connects TRBV29-1 to TRBJ1-1; unclear D gene. This CDR3 is built from 12 residues. With 0 bases removed from V and 10 bases from J, the gap between germline ends came to 12 bases. The germline CDR1 and CDR2 sequences are SQVTM and ANQGSEA. Written as DNA, the CDR3 is TGCAGCGTTGAAGAAAATTTTAGGAGAGCTTTCTTT. This sequence encodes CSVEENFRRAFF.

This clonotype was counted between two and nine times. The chain links TRBV9 to TRBJ2-3; 13 bases line up with TRBD2. This CDR3 is built from 15 residues. The germline CDR1 and CDR2 sequences are SGDLS and YYNGEE. Trimming took 4 bases from V and 4 from J; bases not matched to a gene: 3. Here the CDR3 reads CASSWTSGGSDTQYF. In DNA form, the CDR3 reads TGTGCCAGCAGCTGGACTAGCGGGGGTTCAGATACGCAGTATTTT.

This clonotype was recorded many times. The chain carries TRBV9 and TRBJ2-3; D tentatively reads TRBD1 or TRBD2 (5 bases each). This CDR3 has 15 amino acids. V lost 1 base, J lost 3 bases, and 12 bases lay in between. Germline values: CDR1 SGDLS, CDR2 YYNGEE. This CDR3 reads CASSVRGELTDTQYF. CDR3 nucleotide sequence: TGTGCCAGCAGCGTACGAGGGGAGCTTACAGATACGCAGTATTTT.

This clonotype was found a few times. The chain has TRBV12-3 or TRBV12-4 and TRBJ2-1; the match to TRBD1 covers 8 bases. V lost 6 bases and J lost 5; bases outside the gene matches: 6. CDR3 length equals 14 residues. In DNA, the CDR3 is TGTGCCAGCAGACCGGACAGGGCGAACAATGAGCAGTTCTTC. This sequence encodes CASRPDRANNEQFF.

The rearrangement uses TRBV6-1 and TRBJ1-5; D is unresolved. Trimming cost V 3 bases and J 4 bases, with 4 bases left between them. CDR1 and CDR2 (germline): MNHNS, SASEGT. The CDR3 length is 12 residues. For the CDR3, the DNA is TGTGCCAGCAGTGACGAGAATCAGCCCCAGCATTTT. It translates to CASSDENQPQHF.

This chain links TRBV12-3 or TRBV12-4 with TRBJ1-1; no clear D. There are 16 residues in the CDR3. The V end lost 5 bases, the J end lost 1 base, and 17 bases lay between the germline ends. The CDR3 coding sequence is TGTGCCAGCAGTCCCGCGGCAGGCCACACGAACACTGAAGCTTTCTTT. Protein product: CASSPAAGHTNTEAFF.

This clonotype was seen ten or more times. The J gene is TRBJ1-5, the V gene TRBV2; D is perhaps TRBD1 (5 bases). V was clipped by 6 bases and J by 6 bases, with 18 bases between them. The germline CDR1 and CDR2 sequences are SNHLY and FYNNEI. This CDR3 is 15 amino acids long. The CDR3 DNA reads as TGTGCCAGCAGACTCCATGGGGGTGACAGTCAGCCCCAGCATTTT. Its protein is CASRLHGGDSQPQHF.